These 8 T cell receptor beta chains share one sample of origin, sequenced in a study of blood T cell repertoires in COVID-19. Repertoires were generated with immunoSEQ multiplex PCR, while TCRdb's copy carries only in-frame clones and drops some. The sample lists more than 200,000 clones; around four fifths were seen once. The source material was peripheral blood. These receptors all come from a man in his fifties or sixties with acute or convalescent COVID-19.

The chain employs TRBV13 and TRBJ1-6, with 7 bases that match TRBD1. Germline values: CDR1 PRHDT, CDR2 FYEKMQ (reference sequence). Germline trimming cut 5 bases from V and 8 bases from J; bases unmatched to any gene: 6. This CDR3 comprises 14 residues. The CDR3 sequence: CASSLTGRYSPLHF. CDR3 DNA: TGTGCCAGCAGCCTGACAGGGAGGTATTCACCCCTCCACTTT.

The chain links TRBV19 to TRBJ1-2; the D is unclear. Germline CDR1 reads LNHDA; CDR2 reads SQIVND (reference sequence). V lost 3 bases to trimming and J lost 3 bases, with 8 bases between them. This CDR3 is 13 amino acids long. Written as DNA, the CDR3 is TGTGCCAGTAGTATCCCCCCTGACTATGGCTACACCTTC. It is translated as CASSIPPDYGYTF.

For this clone: The CDR3 does not close with the conserved phenylalanine or tryptophan, likely indicating a read error. Because the CDR3's place on the DNA is in doubt, the DNA is left out and the CDR3 is given as listed by TCRdb. The chain combines TRBV12-3 or TRBV12-4 with TRBJ1-2; TRBD1 was called by the table and not checked on the DNA. The CDR3 adds up to 13 amino acids, both ends counted. This chain's CDR3 is CASILGGTGTVSL.

J is TRBJ2-7 and V is TRBV19; 7 nucleotides line up with TRBD1. The CDR3 is 14 amino acids. V lost 3 bases and J lost 5; bases outside the gene matches: 7. Germline V gene lookup returns CDR1 LNHDA and CDR2 SQIVND (reference sequence). CDR3 in amino acids: CASSMTGLPNEQYF. CDR3 DNA: TGTGCCAGTAGTATGACAGGGCTTCCTAACGAGCAGTACTTC.

This clone showed up just a few times. J is TRBJ2-2 and V is TRBV7-3; tentative D call: TRBD1 (6 bases). The germline CDR1 and CDR2 sequences are SGHTA and FQGTGA. Trimming left V 6 bases short and J 6 bases short, with 14 bases between. The CDR3 has 14 residues. Here the CDR3 reads CASSTQGGAGELFF. The CDR3 nucleotides read TGTGCCAGCAGTACACAGGGTGGAGCCGGGGAGCTGTTTTTT.

Only a few counts were recorded for this clone. The rearrangement joins TRBV28 to TRBJ2-5; TRBD2 agrees at 10 bases. Germline V lookup: CDR1 MDHEN, CDR2 SYDVKM. CDR3 length: 16 residues. The trim removed 2 bases at V and 5 bases at J, leaving 8 bases unmatched. The CDR3 DNA reads as TGTGCCAGCAGTTTAAGTGCTAGCGGGAGCGGGGAGACCCAGTACTTC. It translates to CASSLSASGSGETQYF.

The CDR3 loop reads CASSLTASNQPQHF. Written as DNA, the CDR3 is TGTGCCAGCAGCTTGACAGCGAGCAATCAGCCCCAGCATTTT. The chain couples TRBV7-9 to TRBJ1-5; D is possibly TRBD1 (5 bases). V lost 3 bases and J 1 base, leaving 7 bases between the germline ends. The length of the CDR3 is 14 residues. The germline CDR1 and CDR2 sequences are SEHNR and FQNEAQ (reference sequence).

The rearrangement joins TRBV6-1 to TRBJ1-4; 8 bases align to TRBD1. J lost 4 bases, V lost 0 bases, and 1 base had no gene match. This CDR3 spans 15 amino acids. Germline values: CDR1 MNHNS, CDR2 SASEGT. The CDR3 loop reads CASSEATGGNEKLFF. Here the CDR3 DNA reads TGTGCCAGCAGTGAAGCAACAGGGGGTAATGAAAAACTGTTTTTT.